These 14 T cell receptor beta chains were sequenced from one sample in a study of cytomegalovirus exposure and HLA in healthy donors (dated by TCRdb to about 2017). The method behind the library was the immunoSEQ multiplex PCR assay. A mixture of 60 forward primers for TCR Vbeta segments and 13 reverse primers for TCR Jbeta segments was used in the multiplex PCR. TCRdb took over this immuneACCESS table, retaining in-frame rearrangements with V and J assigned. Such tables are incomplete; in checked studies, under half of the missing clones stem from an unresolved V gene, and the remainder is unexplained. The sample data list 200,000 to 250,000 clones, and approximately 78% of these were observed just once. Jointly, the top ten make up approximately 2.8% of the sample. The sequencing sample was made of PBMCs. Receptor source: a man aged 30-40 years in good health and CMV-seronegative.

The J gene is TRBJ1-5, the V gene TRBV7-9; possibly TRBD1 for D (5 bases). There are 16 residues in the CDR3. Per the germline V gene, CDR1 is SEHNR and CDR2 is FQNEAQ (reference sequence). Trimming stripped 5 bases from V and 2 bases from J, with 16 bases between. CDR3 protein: CASSASGGGGNQPQHF. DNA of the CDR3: TGTGCCAGCAGCGCCTCCGGGGGAGGGGGCAATCAGCCCCAGCATTTT. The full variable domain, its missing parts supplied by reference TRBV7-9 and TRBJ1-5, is DTGVSQNPRHKITKRGQNVTFRCDPISEHNRLYWYRQTLGQGPEFLTYFQNEAQLEKSRLLSDRFSAERPKGSFSTLEIQRTEQGDSAMYLCASSASGGGGNQPQHFGDGTRLSIL.

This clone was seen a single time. In DNA, the CDR3 is TGTGCCAGCAGCCGTGGACTAGCCTCTAGTTTTAACGGGGAGCTGTTTTTT. This gives the protein CASSRGLASSFNGELFF. The chain combines TRBV4-2 with TRBJ2-2, with 8 bases matching TRBD2. J was trimmed by 7 bases and V by 4 bases; bases with no gene match: 14. Germline lookup yields CDR1 LGHNA and CDR2 YNFKEQ. The length of the CDR3 is 17 residues.

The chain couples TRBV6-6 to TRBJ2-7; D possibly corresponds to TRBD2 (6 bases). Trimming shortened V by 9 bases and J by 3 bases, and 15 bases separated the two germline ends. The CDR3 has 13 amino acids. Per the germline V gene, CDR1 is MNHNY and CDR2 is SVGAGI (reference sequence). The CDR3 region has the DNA TGTGCCAGTGGGCCAGGAGGGCGCTACGAGCAGTACTTC. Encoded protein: CASGPGGRYEQYF.

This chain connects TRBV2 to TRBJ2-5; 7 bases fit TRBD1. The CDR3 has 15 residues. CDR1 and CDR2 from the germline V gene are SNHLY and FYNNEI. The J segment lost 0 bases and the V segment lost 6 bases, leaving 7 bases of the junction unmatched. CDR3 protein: CASRGTALYQETQYF. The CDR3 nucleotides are TGTGCCAGCAGGGGGACAGCCTTATACCAAGAGACCCAGTACTTC.

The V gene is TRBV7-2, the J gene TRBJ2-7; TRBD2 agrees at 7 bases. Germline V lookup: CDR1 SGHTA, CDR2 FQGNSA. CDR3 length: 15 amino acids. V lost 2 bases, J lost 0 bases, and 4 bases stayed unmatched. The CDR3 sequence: CASSLRLALSYEQYF. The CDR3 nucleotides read TGTGCCAGCAGCTTAAGACTAGCTCTCTCCTACGAGCAGTACTTC.

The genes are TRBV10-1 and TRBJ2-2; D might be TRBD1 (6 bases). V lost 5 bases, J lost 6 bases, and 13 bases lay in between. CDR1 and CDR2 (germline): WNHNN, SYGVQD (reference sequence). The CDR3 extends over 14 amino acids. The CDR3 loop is CASSSWRQAGELFF. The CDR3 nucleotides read TGCGCCAGCAGTTCTTGGCGACAGGCCGGGGAGCTGTTTTTT.

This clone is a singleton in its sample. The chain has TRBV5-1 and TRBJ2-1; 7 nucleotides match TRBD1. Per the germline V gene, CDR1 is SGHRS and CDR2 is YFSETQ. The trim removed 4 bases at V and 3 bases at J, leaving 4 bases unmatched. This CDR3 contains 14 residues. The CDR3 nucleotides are TGCGCCAGCAGCGCCGGGACAGTCTACAATGAGCAGTTCTTC. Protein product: CASSAGTVYNEQFF.

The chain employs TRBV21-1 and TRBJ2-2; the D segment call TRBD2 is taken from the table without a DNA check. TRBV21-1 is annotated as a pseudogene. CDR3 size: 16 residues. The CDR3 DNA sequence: TGTGCCAGCAGCAAGGGTAGAGGGAGGAACACCGGGGAGCTGTTTTTT. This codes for CASSKGRGRNTGELFF.

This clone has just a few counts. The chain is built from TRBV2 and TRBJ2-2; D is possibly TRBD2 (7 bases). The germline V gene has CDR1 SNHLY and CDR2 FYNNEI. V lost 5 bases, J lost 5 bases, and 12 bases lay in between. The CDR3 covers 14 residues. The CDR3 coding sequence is TGTGCCAGCAGTCGGGGGGCGGGGACCGGGGAGCTGTTTTTT. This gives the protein CASSRGAGTGELFF.

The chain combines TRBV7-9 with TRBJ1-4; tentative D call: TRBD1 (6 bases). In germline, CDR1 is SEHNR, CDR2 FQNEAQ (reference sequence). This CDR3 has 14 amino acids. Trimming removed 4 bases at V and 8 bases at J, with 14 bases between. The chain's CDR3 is CASSWTAKGEKLFF. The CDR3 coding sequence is TGTGCCAGCAGCTGGACAGCCAAGGGCGAAAAACTGTTTTTT.

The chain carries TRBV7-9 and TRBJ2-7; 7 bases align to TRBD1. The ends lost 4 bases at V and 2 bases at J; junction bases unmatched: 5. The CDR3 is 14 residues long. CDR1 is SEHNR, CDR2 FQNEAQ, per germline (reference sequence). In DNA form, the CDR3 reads TGTGCCAGCAGCTCACACAGGGGACCCTACGAGCAGTACTTC. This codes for CASSSHRGPYEQYF.

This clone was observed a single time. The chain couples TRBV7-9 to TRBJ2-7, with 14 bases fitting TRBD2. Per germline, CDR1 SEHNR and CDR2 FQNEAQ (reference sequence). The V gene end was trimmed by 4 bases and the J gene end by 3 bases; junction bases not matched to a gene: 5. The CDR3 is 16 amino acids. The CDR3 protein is CASSSYGTSGGYEQYF. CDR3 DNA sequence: TGTGCCAGCAGCTCCTACGGGACTAGCGGGGGCTACGAGCAGTACTTC.

The chain's CDR3 is CASSLGGTGLNEQFF. The CDR3 nucleotides are TGTGCCAGCAGCTTGGGCGGGACAGGGTTAAATGAGCAGTTCTTC. V is TRBV5-6 and J is TRBJ2-1, with 9 bases that match TRBD1. The V and J ends lost 0 bases and 7 bases, in that order; junction bases with no gene match: 5. The length of the CDR3 is 15 residues. Germline V lookup: CDR1 SGHDT, CDR2 YYEEEE.

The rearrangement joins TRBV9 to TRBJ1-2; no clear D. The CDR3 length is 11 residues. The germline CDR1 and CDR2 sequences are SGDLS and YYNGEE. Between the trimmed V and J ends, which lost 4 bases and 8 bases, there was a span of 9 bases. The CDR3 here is CASSREEGYTF. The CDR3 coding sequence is TGTGCCAGCAGCCGCGAGGAGGGCTACACCTTC.